A selection of T cell receptor beta chains follows, all from one sample in a study of CDR3 diversity in severe acne. TCRdb fed the PCR reads into MiXCR, producing one record per CDR3 protein. The sample lists more than 70,000 distinct CDR3 sequences; 49% were seen once. The sample consisted of blood. The receptor set was obtained from a male donor with severe acne vulgaris. Each CDR3 is given with its conserved first and last residue. A D gene is named only where the DNA matches it firmly. Clone size is given for some rows only: seen once, a few or many times, or a class if the clone is expanded.

TRBJ2-3 | NA | TRBV7-2 | TRBD2 | TGTGCCAGCAGCGCAAGGGGGACTAGCGGGAGTGCAGATACGCAGTATTTT | CASSARGTSGSADTQYF
TRBJ2-7 | NA | TRBV2 | TRBD2 | TGTGCCAGCAGTGGACTAGCGGGTCCCTACTACGAGCAGTACTTC | CASSGLAGPYYEQYF
TRBJ2-3 | many | TRBV7-9 | TRBD1 | TGTGCCAGCAGCGGACGGACAGGGACCACAGATACGCAGTATTTT | CASSGRTGTTDTQYF
TRBJ1-5 | many | TRBV2 | TRBD1 | TGTGCCAGCAGCGGGATGGGACAGGAGAATCAGCCCCAGCATTTT | CASSGMGQENQPQHF
TRBJ1-1 | NA | TRBV2 | NA | TGTGCCAGCAGTGCTCATAAGGACACTGAAGCTTTCTTT | CASSAHKDTEAFF
TRBJ2-3 | once | TRBV2 | NA | TGTGCCAGCAGATACTCCAGGGGCGATACGCAGTATTTT | CASRYSRGDTQYF
TRBJ2-2 | many | TRBV2 | NA | TGTGCCAGCAGTCCCGGTCTTACCGGGGAGCTGTTTTTT | CASSPGLTGELFF
TRBJ2-7 | NA | TRBV29-1 | TRBD2 | TGCAGCGCCGGGACTAGCGGGAGGGCCGCCTCCTACGAGCAGTACTTC | CSAGTSGRAASYEQYF
TRBJ1-3 | NA | TRBV10-3 | NA | TGTGCCATCCGAGAGTTTGGGAGGAATAGGCACACCATACACTTT | CAIREFGRNRHTIHF
TRBJ1-1 | few | TRBV29-1 | NA | NA | CSLFLCQLTSTTPPRGRGTEAFF
TRBJ2-7 | NA | TRBV11-1 | TRBD1 | TGTGCCAGCAGCCCAAGAGGACAGGGGGACTTCTACGAGCAGTACTTC | CASSPRGQGDFYEQYF
TRBJ2-3 | many | TRBV6-5 | TRBD1 | TGTGCCAGCAGACGTACAGGGGGCACAGATACGCAGTATTTT | CASRRTGGTDTQYF
TRBJ2-1 | NA | TRBV25-1 | TRBD2 | TGTGCCAGCAGTGATTCTGTAGTGACTAGCGGGAGTTTCGATGAGCAGTTCTTC | CASSDSVVTSGSFDEQFF
TRBJ2-7 | many | TRBV5-1 | NA | TGCGCCAGCAGCTTGGACAGGGCAAAGTACGAGCAGTACTTC | CASSLDRAKYEQYF
TRBJ2-7 | many | TRBV10-3 | TRBD1 | TGTGCCATCAGTAAGAAACCAGTTGGGGACAGGGGTGCCCACGAGCAGTACTTC | CAISKKPVGDRGAHEQYF
TRBJ2-5 | NA | TRBV29-1 | NA | TGCAGCGTTGGCTCGGGGTCAGAGACCCAGTACTTC | CSVGSGSETQYF
TRBJ2-5 | NA | TRBV20-1 | NA | TGCAGTGCTAGCCTCTTAGAGACCCAGTACTTC | CSASLLETQYF
TRBJ1-3 | few | TRBV29-1 | NA | TGCAGCGTTGAAGTATGGACGTTATCTGGAAACACCATATATTTT | CSVEVWTLSGNTIYF
TRBJ1-2 | NA | TRBV27 | NA | TGTGCCAGCAGTTTATCCTCAGTATATGGCTACACCTTC | CASSLSSVYGYTF
TRBJ2-7 | NA | TRBV24-1 | TRBD1 | TGTGCCACCAGTGACCTCTTACAGGGGAACGAGCAGTACTTC | CATSDLLQGNEQYF
TRBJ1-5 | NA | TRBV2 | TRBD1 | TGTGCCAGCAGCGGGACAGGGGGCGGGCAGCCCCAGCATTTT | CASSGTGGGQPQHF
TRBJ2-3 | few | TRBV27 | TRBD2 | TGTGCCAGCAGTTTTCTAGCGGGTGCCACAGATACGCAGTATTTT | CASSFLAGATDTQYF
TRBJ2-4 | NA | TRBV7-8 | NA | TGTGCCAGCAGCTTGGAGGGTTTCGGAAACATTCAGTACTTC | CASSLEGFGNIQYF
TRBJ2-7 | many | TRBV19 | TRBD2 | TGTGCCAGTAGTCGATCTAGCGGGGACTACGAGCAGTACTTC | CASSRSSGDYEQYF
TRBJ1-1 | NA | TRBV4-1 | NA | TGCGCCAGCAGCCAAGATCGGAACACTGAAGCTTTCTTT | CASSQDRNTEAFF
TRBJ1-5 | NA | TRBV25-1 | NA | TGTGCCAGCAGCGTGGGGATTGTAAGTAATCAGCCCCAGCATTTT | CASSVGIVSNQPQHF
TRBJ1-2 | many | TRBV7-2 | TRBD1 | TGTGCCAGCAGCCCGGGGACAGGGTTGGGAGGCTACACCTTC | CASSPGTGLGGYTF